This T cell receptor (beta chain) comes out of a study of cytomegalovirus exposure and HLA in healthy donors. Study results and caveats: Some TCR beta chains (more than 150 of them) were listed as cytomegalovirus-associated. A classifier reportedly called cytomegalovirus status with high sensitivity and specificity. A later analysis linked a missense variant in DCLRE1C to the trimming of TCR beta V and J genes.

V was pared by 6 bases and J by 3 bases, with 9 bases between. The CDR3 has 13 residues. CDR1 LGHNT and CDR2 FRNRAP come from the germline V gene. The primer mix had 60 Vbeta and 13 Jbeta primers. Sequencing was performed with immunoSEQ multiplex PCR; in TCRdb, only in-frame clones are kept and a portion is missing. Of roughly 99,000 clones in the sample, less than 80% are singletons; the top ten hold roughly 8%. Remarks on this clone: Its antigen is undetermined.

The sample was PBMCs. This chain uses TRBV12-5 with TRBJ2-1; TRBD2 might be the D (5 bases). This TCR was recovered from a man under 40 in good health and CMV-seronegative. The CDR3 nucleotides read TGTGCTAGTGGAATCGGGATCTACAATGAGCAGTTCTTC. Protein sequence: CASGIGIYNEQFF.